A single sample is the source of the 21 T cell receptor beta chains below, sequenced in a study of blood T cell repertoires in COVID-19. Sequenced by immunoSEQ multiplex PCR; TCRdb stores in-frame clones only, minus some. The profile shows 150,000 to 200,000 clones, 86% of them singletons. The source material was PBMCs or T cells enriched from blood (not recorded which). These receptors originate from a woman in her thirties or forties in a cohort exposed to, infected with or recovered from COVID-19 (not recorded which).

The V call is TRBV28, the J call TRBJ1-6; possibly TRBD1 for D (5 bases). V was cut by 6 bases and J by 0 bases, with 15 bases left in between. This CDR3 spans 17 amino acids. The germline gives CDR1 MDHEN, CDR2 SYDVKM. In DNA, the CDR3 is TGTGCCAGCAGCCGATCAGGGTTATACTCCTATAATTCACCCCTCCACTTT. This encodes CASSRSGLYSYNSPLHF.

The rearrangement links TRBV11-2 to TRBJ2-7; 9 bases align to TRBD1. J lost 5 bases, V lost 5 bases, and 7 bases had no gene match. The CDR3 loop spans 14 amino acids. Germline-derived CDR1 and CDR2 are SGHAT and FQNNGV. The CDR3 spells CASSTLQGAHEQYF. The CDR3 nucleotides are TGTGCCAGCAGCACTCTACAGGGGGCCCACGAGCAGTACTTC.

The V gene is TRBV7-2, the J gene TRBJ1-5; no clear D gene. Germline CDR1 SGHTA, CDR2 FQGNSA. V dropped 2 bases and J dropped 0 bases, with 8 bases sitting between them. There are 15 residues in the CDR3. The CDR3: CASSLTHYSNQPQHF. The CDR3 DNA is TGTGCCAGCAGCTTAACACATTATAGCAATCAGCCCCAGCATTTT.

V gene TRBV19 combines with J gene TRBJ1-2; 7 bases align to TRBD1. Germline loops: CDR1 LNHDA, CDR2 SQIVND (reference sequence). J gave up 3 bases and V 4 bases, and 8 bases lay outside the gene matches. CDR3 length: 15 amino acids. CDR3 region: CASSTSGGSHYGYTF. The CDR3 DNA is TGTGCCAGTAGTACCTCAGGGGGTTCTCACTATGGCTACACCTTC.

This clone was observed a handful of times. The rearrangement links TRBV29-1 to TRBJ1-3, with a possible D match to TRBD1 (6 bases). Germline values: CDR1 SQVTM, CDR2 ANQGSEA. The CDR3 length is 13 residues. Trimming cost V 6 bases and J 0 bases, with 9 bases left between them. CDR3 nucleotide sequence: TGCAGCGTATGGACAGACTCTGGAAACACCATATATTTT. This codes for CSVWTDSGNTIYF.

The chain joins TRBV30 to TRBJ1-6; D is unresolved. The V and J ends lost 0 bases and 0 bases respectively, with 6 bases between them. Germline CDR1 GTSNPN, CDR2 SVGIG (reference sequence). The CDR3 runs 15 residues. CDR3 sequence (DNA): TGTGCCTGGAGTGTGCCGAGCTCCTATAATTCACCCCTCCACTTT. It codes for CAWSVPSSYNSPLHF. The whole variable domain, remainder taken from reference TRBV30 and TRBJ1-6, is SQTIHQWPATLVQPVGSPLSLECTVEGTSNPNLYWYRQAAGRGLQLLFYSVGIGQISSEVPQNLSASRPQDRQFILSSKKLLLSDSGFYLCAWSVPSSYNSPLHFGNGTRLTVT.

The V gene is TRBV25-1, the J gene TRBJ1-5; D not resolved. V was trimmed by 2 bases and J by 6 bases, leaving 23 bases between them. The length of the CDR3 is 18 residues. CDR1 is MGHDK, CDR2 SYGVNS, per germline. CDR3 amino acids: CASSEPPPKRPRSQPQHF. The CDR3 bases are TGTGCCAGCAGTGAACCACCACCGAAGAGGCCAAGAAGTCAGCCCCAGCATTTT.

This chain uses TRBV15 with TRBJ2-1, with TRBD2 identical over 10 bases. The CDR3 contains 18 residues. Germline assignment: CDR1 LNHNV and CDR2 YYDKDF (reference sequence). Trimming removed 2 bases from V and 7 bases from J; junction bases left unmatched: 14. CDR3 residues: CATSRTPSGSFNRNEQFF. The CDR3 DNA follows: TGTGCCACCAGCAGAACCCCTAGCGGGAGCTTCAACCGGAATGAGCAGTTCTTC.

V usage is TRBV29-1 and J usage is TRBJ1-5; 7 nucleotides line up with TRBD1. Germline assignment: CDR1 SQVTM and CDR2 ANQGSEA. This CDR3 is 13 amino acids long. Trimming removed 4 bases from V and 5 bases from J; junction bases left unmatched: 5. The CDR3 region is CSVGDSLDQPQHF. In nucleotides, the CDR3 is TGCAGCGTTGGGGACAGCCTTGATCAGCCCCAGCATTTT.

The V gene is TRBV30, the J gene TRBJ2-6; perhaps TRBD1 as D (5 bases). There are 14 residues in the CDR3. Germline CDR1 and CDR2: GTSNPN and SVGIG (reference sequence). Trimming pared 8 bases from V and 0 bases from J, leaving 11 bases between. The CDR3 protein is CAGPGISGANVLTF. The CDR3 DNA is TGTGCCGGACCAGGGATCTCTGGGGCCAACGTCCTGACTTTC.

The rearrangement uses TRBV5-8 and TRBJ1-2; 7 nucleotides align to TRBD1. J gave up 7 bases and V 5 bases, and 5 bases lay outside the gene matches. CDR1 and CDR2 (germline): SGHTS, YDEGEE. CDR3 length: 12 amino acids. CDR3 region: CASRHSGGGYTF. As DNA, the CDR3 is TGTGCCAGCAGACACTCAGGGGGTGGCTACACCTTC.

The CDR3 region has the DNA TGTGCCAGCAGTTACAATAGGCGGGGGGGCAATGAGCAGTTCTTC. Translating it yields CASSYNRRGGNEQFF. The chain has TRBV6-2 or TRBV6-3 and TRBJ2-1, with 9 bases matching TRBD2. Trimming cost V 2 bases and J 6 bases; bases outside gene matches: 5. CDR3 size: 15 residues. The germline gives CDR1 MNHEY, CDR2 SVGEGT.

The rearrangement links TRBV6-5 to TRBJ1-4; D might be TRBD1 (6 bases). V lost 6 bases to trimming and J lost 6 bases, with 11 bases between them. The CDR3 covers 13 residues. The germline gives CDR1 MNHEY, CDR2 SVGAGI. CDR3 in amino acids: CASRGGGHEKLFF. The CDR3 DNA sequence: TGTGCCAGCAGGGGAGGGGGTCATGAAAAACTGTTTTTT.

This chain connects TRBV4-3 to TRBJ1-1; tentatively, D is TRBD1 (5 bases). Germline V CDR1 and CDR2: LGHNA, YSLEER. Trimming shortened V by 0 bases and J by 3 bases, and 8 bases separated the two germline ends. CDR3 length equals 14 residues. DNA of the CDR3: TGCGCCAGCAGCCAAGATCGGGGGGACACTGAAGCTTTCTTT. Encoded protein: CASSQDRGDTEAFF.

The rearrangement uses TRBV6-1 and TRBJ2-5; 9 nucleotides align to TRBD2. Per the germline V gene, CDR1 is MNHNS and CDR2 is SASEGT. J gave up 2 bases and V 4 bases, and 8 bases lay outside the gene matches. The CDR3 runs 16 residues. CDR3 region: CASSVGTSWGQETQYF. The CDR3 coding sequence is TGTGCCAGCAGTGTAGGGACTAGCTGGGGACAAGAGACCCAGTACTTC.

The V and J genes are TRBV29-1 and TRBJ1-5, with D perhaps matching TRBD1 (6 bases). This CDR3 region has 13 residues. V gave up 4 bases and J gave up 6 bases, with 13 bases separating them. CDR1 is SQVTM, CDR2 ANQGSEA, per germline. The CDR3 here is CSVAGGASQPQHF. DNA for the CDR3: TGCAGCGTTGCTGGGGGGGCAAGTCAGCCCCAGCATTTT.

CDR3 protein: CASSWTGWPEAFF. Written as DNA, the CDR3 is TGTGCCAGCAGCTGGACAGGGTGGCCTGAAGCTTTCTTT. This chain joins TRBV6-5 and TRBJ1-1; 8 positions match TRBD1. This CDR3 spans 13 amino acids. V lost 6 bases, J lost 6 bases, and 6 bases stayed unmatched. CDR1 and CDR2 from the germline V gene are MNHEY and SVGAGI.

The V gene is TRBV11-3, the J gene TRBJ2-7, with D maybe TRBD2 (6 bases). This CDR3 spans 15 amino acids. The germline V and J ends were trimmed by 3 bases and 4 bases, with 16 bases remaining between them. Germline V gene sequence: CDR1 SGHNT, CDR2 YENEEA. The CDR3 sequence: CASSFGGEDFYEQYF. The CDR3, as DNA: TGTGCCAGCAGCTTCGGGGGAGAGGACTTTTACGAGCAGTACTTC.

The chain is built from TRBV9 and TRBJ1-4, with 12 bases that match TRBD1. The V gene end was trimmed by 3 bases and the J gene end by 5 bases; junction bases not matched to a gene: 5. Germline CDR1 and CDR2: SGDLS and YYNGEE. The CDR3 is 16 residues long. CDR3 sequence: CASSDGTGGGNEKLFF. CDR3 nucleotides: TGTGCCAGCAGCGACGGGACAGGGGGCGGCAATGAAAAACTGTTTTTT.

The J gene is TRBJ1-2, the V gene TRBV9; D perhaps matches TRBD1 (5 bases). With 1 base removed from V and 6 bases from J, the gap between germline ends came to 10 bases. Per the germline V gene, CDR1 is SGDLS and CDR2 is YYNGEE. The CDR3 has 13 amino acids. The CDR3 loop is CASSVSGSHGYTF. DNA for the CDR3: TGTGCCAGCAGCGTATCAGGGTCCCATGGCTACACCTTC.

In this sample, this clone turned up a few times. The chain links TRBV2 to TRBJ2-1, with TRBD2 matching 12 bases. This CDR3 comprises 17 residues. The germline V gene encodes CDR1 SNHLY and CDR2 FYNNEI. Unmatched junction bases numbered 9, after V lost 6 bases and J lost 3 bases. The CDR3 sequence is CASRDTSGGYGYNEQFF. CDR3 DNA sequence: TGTGCCAGCAGGGATACTAGCGGGGGGTACGGCTACAATGAGCAGTTCTTC.